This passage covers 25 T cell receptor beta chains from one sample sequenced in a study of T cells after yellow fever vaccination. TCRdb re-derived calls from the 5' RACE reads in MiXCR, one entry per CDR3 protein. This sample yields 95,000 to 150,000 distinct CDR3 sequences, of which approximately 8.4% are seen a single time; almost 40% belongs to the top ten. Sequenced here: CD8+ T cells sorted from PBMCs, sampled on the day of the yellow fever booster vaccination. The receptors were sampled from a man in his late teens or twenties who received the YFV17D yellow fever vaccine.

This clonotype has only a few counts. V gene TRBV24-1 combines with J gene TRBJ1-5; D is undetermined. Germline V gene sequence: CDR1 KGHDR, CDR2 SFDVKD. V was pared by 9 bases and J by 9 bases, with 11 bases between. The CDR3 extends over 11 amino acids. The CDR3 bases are TGTGCCACCCGGCGGTTGCTGCCCCAGCATTTT. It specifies CATRRLLPQHF.

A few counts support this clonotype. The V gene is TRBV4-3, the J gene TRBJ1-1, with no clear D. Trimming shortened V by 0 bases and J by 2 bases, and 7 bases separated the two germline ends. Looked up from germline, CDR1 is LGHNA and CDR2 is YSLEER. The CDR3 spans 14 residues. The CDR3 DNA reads TGCGCCAGCAGCCAAGATGATGGCAACACTGAAGCTTTCTTT. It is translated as CASSQDDGNTEAFF.

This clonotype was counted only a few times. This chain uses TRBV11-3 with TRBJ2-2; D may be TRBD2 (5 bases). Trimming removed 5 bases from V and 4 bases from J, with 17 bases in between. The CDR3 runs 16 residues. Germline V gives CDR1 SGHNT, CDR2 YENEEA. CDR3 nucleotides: TGTGCCAGCAGCCACTGGGGAGACCGTGGCACCGGGGAGCTGTTTTTT. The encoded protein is CASSHWGDRGTGELFF. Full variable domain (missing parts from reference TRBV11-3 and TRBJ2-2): EAGVVQSPRYKIIEKKQPVAFWCNPISGHNTLYWYLQNLGQGPELLIRYENEEAVDDSQLPKDRFSAERLKGVDSTLKIQPAELGDSAVYLCASSHWGDRGTGELFFGEGSRLTVL.

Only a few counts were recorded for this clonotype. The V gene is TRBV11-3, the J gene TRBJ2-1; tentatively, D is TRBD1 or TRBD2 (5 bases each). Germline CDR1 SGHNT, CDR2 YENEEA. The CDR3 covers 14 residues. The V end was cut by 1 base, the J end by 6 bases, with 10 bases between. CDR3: CASSLGWGFNEQFF. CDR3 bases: TGTGCCAGCAGCTTAGGGTGGGGGTTCAATGAGCAGTTCTTC.

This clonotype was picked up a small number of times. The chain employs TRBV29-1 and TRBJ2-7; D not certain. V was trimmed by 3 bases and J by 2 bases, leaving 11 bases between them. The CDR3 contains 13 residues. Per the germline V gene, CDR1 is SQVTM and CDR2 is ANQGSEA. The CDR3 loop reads CSVEGGGTYEQYF. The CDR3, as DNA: TGCAGCGTTGAGGGTGGTGGAACCTACGAGCAGTACTTC.

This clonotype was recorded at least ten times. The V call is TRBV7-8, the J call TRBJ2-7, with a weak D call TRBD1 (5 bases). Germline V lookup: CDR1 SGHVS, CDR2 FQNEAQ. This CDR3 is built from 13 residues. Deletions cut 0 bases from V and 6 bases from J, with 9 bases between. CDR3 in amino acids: CASSLAPRGEQYF. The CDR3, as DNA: TGTGCCAGCAGCTTAGCCCCTAGGGGCGAGCAGTACTTC.

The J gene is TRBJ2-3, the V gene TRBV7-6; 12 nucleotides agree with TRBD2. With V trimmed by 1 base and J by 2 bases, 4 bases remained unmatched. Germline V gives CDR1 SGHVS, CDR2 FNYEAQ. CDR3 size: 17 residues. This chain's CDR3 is CASSLVWTSGATDTQYF. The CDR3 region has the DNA TGTGCCAGCAGCTTAGTTTGGACTAGCGGGGCCACAGATACGCAGTATTTT.

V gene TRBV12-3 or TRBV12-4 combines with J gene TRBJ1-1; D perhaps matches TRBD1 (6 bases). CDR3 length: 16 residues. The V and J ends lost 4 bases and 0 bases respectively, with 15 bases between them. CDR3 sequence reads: CASSWGARDMNTEAFF. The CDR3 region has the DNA TGTGCCAGCAGTTGGGGGGCCAGGGACATGAACACTGAAGCTTTCTTT.

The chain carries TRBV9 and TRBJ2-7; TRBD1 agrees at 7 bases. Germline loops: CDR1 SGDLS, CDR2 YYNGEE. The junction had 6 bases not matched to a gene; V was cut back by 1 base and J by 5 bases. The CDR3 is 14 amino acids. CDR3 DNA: TGTGCCAGCAGCGTAACAGGGGCATACGACGAGCAGTACTTC. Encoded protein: CASSVTGAYDEQYF.

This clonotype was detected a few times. The CDR3 sequence: CASSLGWGGYGYTF. The DNA for the CDR3 is TGTGCCAGCAGCTTAGGCTGGGGCGGGTATGGCTACACCTTC. The J gene is TRBJ1-2, the V gene TRBV7-9, with D possibly matching TRBD1 (5 bases). Germline CDR1 reads SEHNR; CDR2 reads FQNEAQ (reference sequence). Between the trimmed V and J ends, which lost 1 base and 5 bases, there was a span of 11 bases. The CDR3 is made up of 14 amino acids. Based on the CDR3 plus reference TRBV7-9 and TRBJ1-2, the full variable domain is DTGVSQNPRHKITKRGQNVTFRCDPISEHNRLYWYRQTLGQGPEFLTYFQNEAQLEKSRLLSDRFSAERPKGSFSTLEIQRTEQGDSAMYLCASSLGWGGYGYTFGSGTRLTVV.

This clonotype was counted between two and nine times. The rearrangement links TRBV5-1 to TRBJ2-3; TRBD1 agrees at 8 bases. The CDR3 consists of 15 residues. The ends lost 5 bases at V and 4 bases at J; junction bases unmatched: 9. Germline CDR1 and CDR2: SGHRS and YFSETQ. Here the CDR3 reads CASREDRGVADTQYF. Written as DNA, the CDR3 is TGCGCCAGCAGGGAAGACAGGGGAGTAGCAGATACGCAGTATTTT.

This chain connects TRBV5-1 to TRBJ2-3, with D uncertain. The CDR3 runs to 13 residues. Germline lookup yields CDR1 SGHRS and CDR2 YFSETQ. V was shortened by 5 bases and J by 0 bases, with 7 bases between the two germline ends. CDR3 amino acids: CASRQDSTDTQYF. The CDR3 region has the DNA TGCGCCAGCAGGCAGGACAGCACAGATACGCAGTATTTT.

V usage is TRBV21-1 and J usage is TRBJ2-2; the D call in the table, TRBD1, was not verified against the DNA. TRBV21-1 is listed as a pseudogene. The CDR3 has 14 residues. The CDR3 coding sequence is TGTGCCAGCAGCAAGCCGGGGAGACCCGGGGAGCTGTTTTTT. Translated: CASSKPGRPGELFF.

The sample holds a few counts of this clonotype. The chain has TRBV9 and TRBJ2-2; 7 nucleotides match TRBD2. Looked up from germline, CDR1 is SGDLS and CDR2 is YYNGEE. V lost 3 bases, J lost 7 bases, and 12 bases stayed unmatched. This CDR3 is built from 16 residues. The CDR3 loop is CASSGLRGGVLGELFF. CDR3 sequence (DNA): TGTGCCAGCAGCGGTCTTCGTGGGGGGGTCCTCGGGGAGCTGTTTTTT.

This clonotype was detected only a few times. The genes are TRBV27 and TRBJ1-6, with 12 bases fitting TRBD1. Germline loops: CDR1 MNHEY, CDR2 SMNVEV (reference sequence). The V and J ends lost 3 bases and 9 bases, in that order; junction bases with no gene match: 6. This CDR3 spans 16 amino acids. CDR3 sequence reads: CASSFQGQGAVSPLHF. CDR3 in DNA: TGTGCCAGCAGTTTTCAGGGACAGGGGGCGGTTTCACCCCTCCACTTT.

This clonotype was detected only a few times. CDR3 residues: CASSQDRSGTGEYYGYTF. DNA of the CDR3: TGCGCCAGCAGCCAAGATAGGAGCGGGACAGGGGAGTACTATGGCTACACCTTC. The V call is TRBV4-1, the J call TRBJ1-2, with 10 bases fitting TRBD1. Germline V gene sequence: CDR1 MGHRA, CDR2 YSYEKL. The CDR3 contains 18 residues. V lost 0 bases and J lost 3; bases outside the gene matches: 10.

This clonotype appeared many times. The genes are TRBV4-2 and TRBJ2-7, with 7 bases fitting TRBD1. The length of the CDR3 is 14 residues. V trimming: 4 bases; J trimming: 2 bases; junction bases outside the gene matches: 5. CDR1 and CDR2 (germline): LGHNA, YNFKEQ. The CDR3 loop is CASSLGQAPYEQYF. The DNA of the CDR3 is TGTGCCAGCAGCCTAGGACAGGCCCCCTACGAGCAGTACTTC.

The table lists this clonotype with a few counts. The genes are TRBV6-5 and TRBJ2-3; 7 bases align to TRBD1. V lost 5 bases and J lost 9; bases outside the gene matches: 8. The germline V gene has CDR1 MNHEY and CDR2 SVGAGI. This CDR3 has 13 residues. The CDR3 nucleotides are TGTGCCAGCAGTCTCCACGACAGGGCAACGCAGTATTTT. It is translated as CASSLHDRATQYF.

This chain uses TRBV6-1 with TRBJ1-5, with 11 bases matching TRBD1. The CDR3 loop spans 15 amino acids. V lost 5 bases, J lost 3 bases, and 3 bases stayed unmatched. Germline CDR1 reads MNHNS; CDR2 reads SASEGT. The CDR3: CASSRDRGDNQPQHF. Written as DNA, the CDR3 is TGTGCCAGCAGTAGGGACAGGGGGGACAATCAGCCCCAGCATTTT.

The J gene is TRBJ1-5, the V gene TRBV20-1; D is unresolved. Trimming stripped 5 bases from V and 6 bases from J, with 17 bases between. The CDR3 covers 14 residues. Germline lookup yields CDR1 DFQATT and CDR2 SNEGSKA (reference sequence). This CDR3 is CSAGSPKGGQPQHF. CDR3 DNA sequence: TGCAGTGCTGGGTCACCCAAAGGAGGTCAGCCCCAGCATTTT.

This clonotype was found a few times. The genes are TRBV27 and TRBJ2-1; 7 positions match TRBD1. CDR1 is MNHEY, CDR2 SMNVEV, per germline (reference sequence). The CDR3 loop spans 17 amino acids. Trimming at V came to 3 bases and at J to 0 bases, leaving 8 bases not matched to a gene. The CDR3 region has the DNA TGTGCCAGCAGTTTCCACACGACAGGGAGCTCCTACAATGAGCAGTTCTTC. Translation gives CASSFHTTGSSYNEQFF.

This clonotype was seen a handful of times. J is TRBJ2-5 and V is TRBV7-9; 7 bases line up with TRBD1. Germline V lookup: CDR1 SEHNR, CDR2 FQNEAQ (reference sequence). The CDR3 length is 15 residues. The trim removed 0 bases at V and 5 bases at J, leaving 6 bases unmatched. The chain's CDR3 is CASSLAQGQSETQYF. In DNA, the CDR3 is TGTGCCAGCAGCTTAGCCCAGGGACAGTCGGAGACCCAGTACTTC.

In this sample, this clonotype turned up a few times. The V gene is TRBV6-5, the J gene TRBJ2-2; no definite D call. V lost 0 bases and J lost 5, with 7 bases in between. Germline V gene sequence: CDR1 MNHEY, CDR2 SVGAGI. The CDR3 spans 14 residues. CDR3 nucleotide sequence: TGTGCCAGCAGTTACTCCCCAGGAACCGGGGAGCTGTTTTTT. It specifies CASSYSPGTGELFF.

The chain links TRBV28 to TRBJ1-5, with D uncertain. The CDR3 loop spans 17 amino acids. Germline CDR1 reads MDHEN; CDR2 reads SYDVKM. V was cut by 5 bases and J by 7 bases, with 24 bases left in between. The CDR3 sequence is CASSPRRPFRVWQPQHF. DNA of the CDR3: TGTGCCAGCAGTCCACGACGACCATTTAGGGTTTGGCAGCCCCAGCATTTT.

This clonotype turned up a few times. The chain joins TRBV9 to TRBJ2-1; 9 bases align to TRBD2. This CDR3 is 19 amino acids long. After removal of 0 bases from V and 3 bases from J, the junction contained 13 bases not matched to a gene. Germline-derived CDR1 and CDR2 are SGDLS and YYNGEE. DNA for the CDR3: TGTGCCAGCAGCGTAGGTAACCTAGCGGGGCCCCCGGACTACAATGAGCAGTTCTTC. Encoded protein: CASSVGNLAGPPDYNEQFF. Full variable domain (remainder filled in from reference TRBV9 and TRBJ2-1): DSGVTQTPKHLITATGQRVTLRCSPRSGDLSVYWYQQSLDQGLQFLIQYYNGEERAKGNILERFSAQQFPDLHSELNLSSLELGDSALYFCASSVGNLAGPPDYNEQFFGPGTRLTVL.